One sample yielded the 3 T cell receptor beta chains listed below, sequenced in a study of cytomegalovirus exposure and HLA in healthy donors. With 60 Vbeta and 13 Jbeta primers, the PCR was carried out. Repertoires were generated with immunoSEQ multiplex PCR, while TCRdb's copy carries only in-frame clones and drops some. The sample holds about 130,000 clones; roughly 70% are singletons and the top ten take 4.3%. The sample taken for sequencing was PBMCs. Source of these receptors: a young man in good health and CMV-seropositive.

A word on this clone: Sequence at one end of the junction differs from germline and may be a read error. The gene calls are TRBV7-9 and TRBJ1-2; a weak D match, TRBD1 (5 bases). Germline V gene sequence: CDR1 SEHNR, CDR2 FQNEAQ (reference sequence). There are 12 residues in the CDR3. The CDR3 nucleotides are TGTGCCAGCAGCTTCCGGGACTCCGCTTTCCTCTTC. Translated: CASSFRDSAFLF.

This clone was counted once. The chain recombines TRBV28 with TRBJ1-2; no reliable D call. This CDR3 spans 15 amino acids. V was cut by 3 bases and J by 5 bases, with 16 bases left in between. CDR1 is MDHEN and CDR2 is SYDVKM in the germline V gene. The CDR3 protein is CASSFWRRVGYGYTF. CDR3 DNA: TGTGCCAGCAGTTTTTGGAGACGAGTTGGATATGGCTACACCTTC.

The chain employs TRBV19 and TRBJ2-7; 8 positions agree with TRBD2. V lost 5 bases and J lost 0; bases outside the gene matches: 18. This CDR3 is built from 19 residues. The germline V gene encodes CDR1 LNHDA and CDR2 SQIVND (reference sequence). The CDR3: CASSPNKAGGLRSSYEQYF. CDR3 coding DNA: TGTGCCAGTAGTCCAAATAAGGCGGGGGGCCTCAGAAGCTCCTACGAGCAGTACTTC. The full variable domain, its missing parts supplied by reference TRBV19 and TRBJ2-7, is DGGITQSPKYLFRKEGQNVTLSCEQNLNHDAMYWYRQDPGQGLRLIYYSQIVNDFQKGDIAEGYSVSREKKESFPLTVTSAQKNPTAFYLCASSPNKAGGLRSSYEQYFGPGTRLTVT.